These 7 T cell receptor beta chains originate from one sample sequenced in a study of technical replicates of blood from a few donors. Libraries were prepared by immunoSEQ multiplex PCR; TCRdb keeps only in-frame clonotypes and omits some of them. The sample lists tens of thousands of clones, roughly 96% occurring once. The sequenced material came from T cells isolated from PBMCs. These receptors were taken from a human donor in good health.

This chain links TRBV7-9 with TRBJ2-2, with D perhaps TRBD1 (5 bases). V lost 2 bases and J lost 3, with 10 bases in between. Germline V gene sequence: CDR1 SEHNR, CDR2 FQNEAQ (reference sequence). The CDR3 consists of 15 residues. The CDR3 reads CASSLSSGYTGELFF. The DNA for the CDR3 is TGTGCCAGCAGCTTAAGCTCAGGGTACACCGGGGAGCTGTTTTTT.

The CDR3 sequence: CASSQAAGVQETQYF. Written as DNA, the CDR3 is TGTGCCAGCAGCCAAGCAGCGGGGGTCCAAGAGACCCAGTACTTC. The chain couples TRBV4-2 to TRBJ2-5; 8 bases line up with TRBD2. Trimming at V came to 1 base and at J to 1 base, leaving 2 bases not matched to a gene. Germline V gene data show CDR1 as LGHNA and CDR2 as YNFKEQ. The CDR3 spans 15 residues.

V gene TRBV29-1 combines with J gene TRBJ2-5; D is unresolved. Trimming stripped 3 bases from V and 2 bases from J, with 10 bases between. Germline assignment: CDR1 SQVTM and CDR2 ANQGSEA. The CDR3 runs 13 residues. CDR3 amino acids: CSVEAAIQETQYF. The DNA of the CDR3 is TGCAGCGTTGAGGCGGCAATACAAGAGACCCAGTACTTC.

The DNA for the CDR3 is TGTGCCAGCAGTTACCCAGGCCGGGGCACTGAAGCTTTCTTT. Protein product: CASSYPGRGTEAFF. The genes are TRBV6-6 and TRBJ1-1; D is undetermined. V gave up 2 bases and J gave up 4 bases, with 11 bases separating them. This CDR3 has 14 residues. CDR1 is MNHNY, CDR2 SVGAGI, per germline (reference sequence).

The J gene is TRBJ2-7, the V gene TRBV7-8, with D perhaps matching TRBD1 (6 bases). V dropped 1 base and J dropped 4 bases, with 14 bases sitting between them. This CDR3 spans 15 amino acids. CDR1 and CDR2 from the germline V gene are SGHVS and FQNEAQ. CDR3 in amino acids: CASSLGTGRTYEQYF. As DNA, the CDR3 is TGTGCCAGCAGCTTAGGAACAGGGAGAACTTACGAGCAGTACTTC.

This chain uses TRBV27 with TRBJ2-7, with 9 bases matching TRBD1. The CDR3 runs 14 residues. V lost 6 bases to trimming and J lost 3 bases; unmatched junction nucleotides: 6. In germline, CDR1 is MNHEY, CDR2 SMNVEV (reference sequence). CDR3 amino acids: CASRGQGGFYEQYF. The DNA of the CDR3 is TGTGCCAGCAGGGGACAGGGAGGGTTCTACGAGCAGTACTTC.

V is TRBV28 and J is TRBJ2-1, with 7 bases matching TRBD2. CDR1 and CDR2 from the germline V gene are MDHEN and SYDVKM. Germline trimming cut 1 base from V and 10 bases from J; bases unmatched to any gene: 7. The CDR3 runs 14 residues. CDR3 bases: TGTGCCAGCAGTTTATTTCCTAGCGGCCGAGAGCAGTTCTTC. Amino acids: CASSLFPSGREQFF.